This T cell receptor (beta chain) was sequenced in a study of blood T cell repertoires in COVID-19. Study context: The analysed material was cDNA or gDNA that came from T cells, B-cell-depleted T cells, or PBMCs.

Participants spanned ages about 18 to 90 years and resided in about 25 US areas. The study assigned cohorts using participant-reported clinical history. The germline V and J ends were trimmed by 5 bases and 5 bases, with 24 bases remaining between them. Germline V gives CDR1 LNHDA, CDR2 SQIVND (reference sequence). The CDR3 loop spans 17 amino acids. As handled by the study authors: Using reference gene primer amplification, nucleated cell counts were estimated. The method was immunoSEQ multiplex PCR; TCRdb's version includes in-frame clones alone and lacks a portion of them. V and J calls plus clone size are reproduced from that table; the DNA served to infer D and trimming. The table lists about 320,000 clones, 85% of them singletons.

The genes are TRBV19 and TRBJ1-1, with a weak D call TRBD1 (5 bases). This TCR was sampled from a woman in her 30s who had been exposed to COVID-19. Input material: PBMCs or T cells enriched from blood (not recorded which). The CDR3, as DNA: TGTGCCAGTAGTTTGGAGCTCGGGGGAAGGTTGCGGACTGAAGCTTTCTTT. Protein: CASSLELGGRLRTEAFF.